Presented here are 26 T cell receptor beta chains from one specimen sequenced in a study of T-cell memory formation after mild COVID-19. TCRdb re-derived calls from the 5' RACE reads in MiXCR, one entry per CDR3 protein. The table lists 120,000 or so distinct CDR3 sequences, roughly 6% of them singletons. Sequencing used PBMCs or a T cell subset sorted from them (not recorded which). The receptors stem from an adult woman who had mild COVID-19 (a few samples of this study predate the infection). Cell type and time point are not known.

This clonotype was seen at least ten times. The chain joins TRBV12-3 or TRBV12-4 to TRBJ1-5, with 7 bases fitting TRBD1. There are 14 residues in the CDR3. V shed 6 bases and J 3 bases; nucleotides not matched to a gene: 5. This CDR3 reads CASRIGTDNQPQHF. DNA for the CDR3: TGTGCCAGCAGGATAGGGACAGACAATCAGCCCCAGCATTTT.

This clonotype was found a few times. CDR3 coding DNA: TGTGCCAGCAGCCGCAGGGACCGCGAGCAGTACTTC. As protein: CASSRRDREQYF. The genes are TRBV3-1 and TRBJ2-7; D may match TRBD1 or TRBD2 (5 bases each). Germline assignment: CDR1 LGHDT and CDR2 YNNKEL (reference sequence). The length of the CDR3 is 12 residues. Trimming removed 4 bases at V and 6 bases at J, with 10 bases between.

The rearrangement joins TRBV10-3 to TRBJ1-2; D remains ambiguous. CDR1 is ENHRY, CDR2 SYGVKD, per germline. The CDR3 is made up of 14 amino acids. Trimming removed 0 bases at V and 2 bases at J, with 7 bases between. The CDR3 here is CAISESGSNYGYTF. Here the CDR3 DNA reads TGTGCCATCAGTGAGTCAGGGTCCAACTATGGCTACACCTTC.

The chain recombines TRBV6-6 with TRBJ1-6; D is possibly TRBD1 (6 bases). V dropped 6 bases and J dropped 4 bases, with 19 bases sitting between them. The CDR3 loop spans 17 amino acids. Germline V gives CDR1 MNHNY, CDR2 SVGAGI (reference sequence). The CDR3, as DNA: TGTGCCAGCAGCCCCCCCATAGGGGGGGGTTATAATTCACCCCTCCACTTT. Encoded protein: CASSPPIGGGYNSPLHF.

The V call is TRBV5-4, the J call TRBJ2-2; TRBD1 might be the D (6 bases). Germline assignment: CDR1 SGHNT and CDR2 YYREEE (reference sequence). Deletions cut 5 bases from V and 3 bases from J, with 14 bases between. The CDR3 covers 15 residues. CDR3 protein: CASRPGHSDTGELFF. CDR3 DNA: TGTGCCAGCAGACCGGGACACAGCGACACCGGGGAGCTGTTTTTT.

The chain has TRBV19 and TRBJ2-7; TRBD1 agrees at 11 bases. V lost 5 bases to trimming and J lost 2 bases; unmatched junction nucleotides: 11. The CDR3 runs to 17 residues. CDR1 is LNHDA and CDR2 is SQIVND in the germline V gene (reference sequence). CDR3 nucleotides: TGTGCCAGTAGTCCCCTTCGGACAGGGGGCTACACCTACGAGCAGTACTTC. It is translated as CASSPLRTGGYTYEQYF. Looking up the rest from reference TRBV19 and TRBJ2-7 gives the full variable domain: DGGITQSPKYLFRKEGQNVTLSCEQNLNHDAMYWYRQDPGQGLRLIYYSQIVNDFQKGDIAEGYSVSREKKESFPLTVTSAQKNPTAFYLCASSPLRTGGYTYEQYFGPGTRLTVT.

This clonotype has a count of ten or more. The chain employs TRBV29-1 and TRBJ2-3; 7 bases line up with TRBD1. From germline, CDR1 is SQVTM and CDR2 ANQGSEA. V shed 3 bases and J 5 bases; nucleotides not matched to a gene: 8. CDR3 length: 14 amino acids. The CDR3: CSVEIGTALDTQYF. The DNA for the CDR3 is TGCAGCGTTGAGATAGGGACAGCCCTAGATACGCAGTATTTT.

This clonotype was recorded a few times. The CDR3 is CASSRRALAGGQDEQFF. The CDR3 DNA is TGTGCCAGCAGTCGCCGTGCCCTAGCGGGGGGGCAGGATGAGCAGTTCTTC. The chain uses TRBV6-2 or TRBV6-3 and TRBJ2-1; 12 nucleotides line up with TRBD2. This CDR3 comprises 17 residues. Germline V gene sequence: CDR1 MNHEY, CDR2 SVGEGT. The J segment lost 8 bases and the V segment lost 5 bases, leaving 13 bases of the junction unmatched.

The chain has TRBV6-2 or TRBV6-3 and TRBJ1-4; D gene unclear. CDR1 MNHEY and CDR2 SVGEGT come from the germline V gene. The CDR3 has 15 residues. V lost 5 bases to trimming and J lost 8 bases, with 18 bases between them. Here the CDR3 reads CASSQDRPSQEKLFF. The CDR3 nucleotides read TGTGCCAGCAGTCAGGACCGGCCGAGCCAAGAAAAACTGTTTTTT.

This chain uses TRBV6-5 with TRBJ2-1; D ambiguous. This CDR3 comprises 13 residues. V was trimmed by 7 bases and J by 5 bases, leaving 12 bases between them. Per germline, CDR1 MNHEY and CDR2 SVGAGI. The CDR3 is CASKDGGNNEQFF. As DNA, the CDR3 is TGTGCCAGCAAGGACGGTGGAAACAATGAGCAGTTCTTC.

This clonotype was counted at least ten times. CDR3 sequence reads: CASSRKKRSWLTETQYF. The CDR3 DNA follows: TGTGCCAGCAGCCGAAAGAAACGGAGTTGGCTAACGGAGACCCAGTACTTC. The V and J genes are TRBV11-3 and TRBJ2-5; D gene uncertain. V lost 5 bases and J lost 5, with 24 bases in between. CDR1 SGHNT and CDR2 YENEEA come from the germline V gene. CDR3 length: 17 residues.

This clonotype was found many times. The chain combines TRBV5-1 with TRBJ2-7, with D hard to call. The V gene lost 0 bases and the J gene lost 2 bases, with 9 bases spanning the gap. Germline loops: CDR1 SGHRS, CDR2 YFSETQ. CDR3 size: 14 residues. CDR3 amino acids: CASSLEDPTYEQYF. CDR3 DNA sequence: TGCGCCAGCAGCTTGGAGGACCCGACCTACGAGCAGTACTTC.

This clonotype has more than one count but fewer than ten. The genes are TRBV6-1 and TRBJ2-7; 12 positions match TRBD2. V lost 6 bases, J lost 3 bases, and 3 bases stayed unmatched. The CDR3 covers 14 residues. The germline CDR1 and CDR2 sequences are MNHNS and SASEGT. The CDR3 DNA follows: TGTGCCAGCAGCCTGACTAGCGGGAGCTACGAGCAGTACTTC. Protein product: CASSLTSGSYEQYF.

This clonotype has more than one count but fewer than ten. V and J are TRBV30 and TRBJ2-7, with 12 bases fitting TRBD2. CDR1 GTSNPN and CDR2 SVGIG come from the germline V gene (reference sequence). V lost 0 bases to trimming and J lost 6 bases; unmatched junction nucleotides: 0. There are 13 residues in the CDR3. As DNA, the CDR3 is TGTGCCTGGAGTGTACTAGCGGGGGGCGAGCAGTACTTC. Amino acid sequence: CAWSVLAGGEQYF.

This clonotype was counted only a few times. The genes are TRBV3-1 and TRBJ2-1; D not resolved. V dropped 0 bases and J dropped 14 bases, with 8 bases sitting between them. Looked up from germline, CDR1 is LGHDT and CDR2 is YNNKEL (reference sequence). This CDR3 contains 11 residues. CDR3 sequence (DNA): TGTGCCAGCAGCCAAGATGGGCCCGAGTTCTTC. Protein sequence: CASSQDGPEFF.

In its sample, this clonotype was seen a few times. The chain uses TRBV29-1 and TRBJ2-2; D ambiguous. From germline, CDR1 is SQVTM and CDR2 ANQGSEA. V was pared by 1 base and J by 2 bases, with 11 bases between. The CDR3 covers 15 residues. CDR3 sequence reads: CSVEVRHPNTGELFF. The CDR3 coding sequence is TGCAGCGTTGAAGTCCGTCATCCTAACACCGGGGAGCTGTTTTTT.

This clonotype was seen at least ten times. The chain joins TRBV7-9 to TRBJ2-7; 8 nucleotides align to TRBD1. Germline CDR1 is SEHNR and CDR2 is FQNEAQ (reference sequence). CDR3 length: 15 amino acids. Losses at the gene ends were 4 bases for V and 3 bases for J; bases not matched to a gene: 8. The CDR3 spells CASSSLGTGGYEQYF. The CDR3 region has the DNA TGTGCCAGCAGCTCTCTCGGGACAGGTGGCTACGAGCAGTACTTC.

This CDR3 is CASSYRWNTEAFF. CDR3 coding DNA: TGTGCCAGCAGCTATAGATGGAACACTGAAGCTTTCTTT. V usage is TRBV12-3 or TRBV12-4 and J usage is TRBJ1-1; D is ambiguous. This CDR3 has 13 residues. The ends were cut back, 6 bases at V and 1 base at J, with 9 bases in the middle.

This clonotype was seen a handful of times. J is TRBJ2-7 and V is TRBV15, with 10 bases aligning to TRBD2. CDR1 and CDR2 from the germline V gene are LNHNV and YYDKDF (reference sequence). Trimming at V came to 0 bases and at J to 4 bases, leaving 18 bases not matched to a gene. This CDR3 comprises 20 residues. In DNA, the CDR3 is TGTGCCACCAGCAGAGATGTGGCTAGCGGGAGCACTTGGCGTAGGTACGAGCAGTACTTC. It translates to CATSRDVASGSTWRRYEQYF.

The rearrangement joins TRBV7-3 to TRBJ2-1, with 7 bases fitting TRBD2. Per germline, CDR1 SGHTA and CDR2 FQGTGA. V was clipped by 4 bases and J by 1 base; unmatched bases: 10. CDR3 length: 17 residues. Here the CDR3 reads CASSSGRLADSYNEQFF. In DNA, the CDR3 is TGTGCCAGCAGCTCGGGAAGACTAGCCGATTCCTACAATGAGCAGTTCTTC.

The DNA for the CDR3 is TGCGCCAGCAGCACCCGTGGCACAGCGGGAGGGCGGGGGGAGACCCAGTACTTC. As protein: CASSTRGTAGGRGETQYF. The chain carries TRBV5-1 and TRBJ2-5; 10 nucleotides line up with TRBD2. There are 18 residues in the CDR3. Germline values: CDR1 SGHRS, CDR2 YFSETQ. The V and J ends lost 4 bases and 5 bases, in that order; junction bases with no gene match: 17.

This clonotype was counted ten times or more. The V and J genes are TRBV5-1 and TRBJ2-1; no clear D. The V and J ends lost 4 bases and 7 bases respectively, with 15 bases between them. The CDR3 spans 14 residues. Germline V gives CDR1 SGHRS, CDR2 YFSETQ. CDR3 protein: CASSAGGPGNEQFF. The CDR3 DNA reads TGCGCCAGCAGCGCCGGTGGGCCCGGAAATGAGCAGTTCTTC.

This clonotype has a handful of counts. The CDR3 DNA is TGCGCCAGCAGCCAGCTCGCCGGGACAGGGATGAAAAATGAGCAGTTCTTC. Encoded protein: CASSQLAGTGMKNEQFF. The rearrangement joins TRBV4-1 to TRBJ2-1, with 9 bases identical to TRBD1. V dropped 3 bases and J dropped 7; count of bases not matched to a gene: 13. Per germline, CDR1 MGHRA and CDR2 YSYEKL. The CDR3 is 17 amino acids.

The chain uses TRBV7-9 and TRBJ2-3; possibly TRBD1 or TRBD2 for D (5 bases each). Germline-derived CDR1 and CDR2 are SEHNR and FQNEAQ (reference sequence). There are 13 residues in the CDR3. Trimming removed 4 bases at V and 10 bases at J, with 15 bases between. CDR3 sequence reads: CASSWTGTGAQYF. CDR3 DNA sequence: TGTGCCAGCAGCTGGACCGGGACCGGGGCGCAGTATTTT.

At least ten counts were recorded for this clonotype. The V gene is TRBV12-3 or TRBV12-4, the J gene TRBJ2-5; D assignment may be TRBD1 or TRBD2 (6 bases each). The ends were cut back, 3 bases at V and 5 bases at J, with 10 bases in the middle. This CDR3 has 13 amino acids. In DNA, the CDR3 is TGTGCCAGCAGTTTTGGGGGGCGGGAGACCCAGTACTTC. Translating it yields CASSFGGRETQYF.

This clonotype showed up just a few times. This chain links TRBV12-3 or TRBV12-4 with TRBJ1-3; weak D call: TRBD1 (6 bases). The CDR3 totals 16 residues. V was pared by 3 bases and J by 0 bases, with 12 bases between. The CDR3 loop reads CASSFRDKRSGNTIYF. For the CDR3, the DNA is TGTGCCAGCAGTTTTCGGGACAAGCGCTCTGGAAACACCATATATTTT.